This TCR beta chain was obtained from a study of CD8 T cells in ankylosing spondylitis. Notes on the study in general: The disease-linked clones had a CD8+ phenotype and low blood frequencies. Matched ankylosing spondylitis synovial fluid reportedly contained a significantly enriched population of disease-linked clones.

Worth noting for this clonotype: Its cognate antigen is unknown.

Molecular-barcoded quantitative 5'-RACE produced these TCR beta libraries. One entry per CDR3 protein results from TCRdb running MiXCR on the 5' RACE reads. The sample shows hundreds of thousands of distinct CDR3 sequences, 20% of them seen only once. This TCR derives from a male donor with ankylosing spondylitis or in good health (not recorded which). Source material: blood, either unsorted or a sorted T cell fraction (not recorded which).

The CDR3 DNA reads as TGCAGTGCGCGGACAGGGTTGACCTACAATGAGCAGTTCTTC. Amino acids: CSARTGLTYNEQFF. This chain uses TRBV20-1 with TRBJ2-1, with 8 positions matching TRBD1. Germline CDR1 is DFQATT and CDR2 is SNEGSKA (reference sequence). Trimming took 6 bases from V and 2 from J; bases not matched to a gene: 6. This CDR3 comprises 14 residues.